One and the same sample provided the 10 T cell receptor beta chains below, sequenced in a study of blood T cell repertoires in COVID-19. Sequencing was performed with immunoSEQ multiplex PCR; in TCRdb, only in-frame clones are kept and a portion is missing. This repertoire shows roughly 220,000 clones, more than 80% found once; its top ten account for over 3%. Material: PBMCs or T cells enriched from blood (not recorded which). These receptors all stem from a woman between 35 and 50 years old with acute COVID-19.

V gene TRBV5-4 combines with J gene TRBJ1-1, with D maybe TRBD1 (6 bases). Germline lookup yields CDR1 SGHNT and CDR2 YYREEE (reference sequence). V was clipped by 2 bases and J by 6 bases, with 14 bases between them. The CDR3 has 14 amino acids. The CDR3: CASSFMDSNPEAFF. The CDR3 DNA is TGTGCCAGCAGCTTCATGGACAGTAACCCTGAAGCTTTCTTT. The whole variable domain, filled in from reference TRBV5-4 and TRBJ1-1, reads ETGVTQSPTHLIKTRGQQVTLRCSSQSGHNTVSWYQQALGQGPQFIFQYYREEENGRGNFPPRFSGLQFPNYSSELNVNALELDDSALYLCASSFMDSNPEAFFGQGTRLTVV.

This rearrangement joins TRBV3-1 (or the pseudogene TRBV3-2) to TRBJ1-5; 7 bases are shared with TRBD1. This CDR3 spans 15 amino acids. With V trimmed by 1 base and J by 5 bases, 5 bases remained unmatched. Germline CDR1 reads LGHDT; CDR2 reads YNNKEL (reference sequence). In nucleotides, the CDR3 is TGTGCCAGCAGCCAAGGTAGAACAGGGGATCAGCCCCAGCATTTT. This sequence encodes CASSQGRTGDQPQHF.

The CDR3 DNA reads TGTGCCAGCAGTTTTCGGGAGCGGGATGAGCAGTTCTTC. Amino acids: CASSFRERDEQFF. The rearrangement joins TRBV12-3 or TRBV12-4 to TRBJ2-1, with D possibly being TRBD2 (6 bases). The V and J ends lost 3 bases and 8 bases respectively, with 11 bases between them. The CDR3 covers 13 residues.

The chain couples TRBV3-1 (or the pseudogene TRBV3-2) to TRBJ2-2; D gene unclear. V shed 2 bases and J shed 6 bases, with 10 bases lying between them. CDR1 LGHDT and CDR2 YNNKEL come from the germline V gene (reference sequence). The CDR3 totals 14 residues. The CDR3 DNA sequence: TGTGCCAGCAGCCAATCACTTTCCTCCGGGGAGCTGTTTTTT. Translated: CASSQSLSSGELFF.

CDR3 amino acids: CASSLTPAGREGWNSPLHF. The CDR3 region has the DNA TGTGCCAGCAGTCTCACGCCCGCGGGCCGGGAGGGATGGAATTCACCCCTCCACTTT. The rearrangement links TRBV6-6 to TRBJ1-6, with D unresolved. CDR3 length: 19 residues. V lost 5 bases to trimming and J lost 7 bases, with 27 bases between them. Germline CDR1 is MNHNY and CDR2 is SVGAGI (reference sequence).

This chain connects TRBV12-5 to TRBJ2-7; TRBD1 might be the D (5 bases). CDR1 and CDR2 from the germline V gene are LGHNT and FRNRAP. With 7 bases removed from V and 4 bases from J, the gap between germline ends came to 8 bases. This CDR3 is 11 amino acids long. The CDR3 region has the DNA TGTGCTAGTGCAGCAGGGTACGAGCAGTACTTC. Encoded protein: CASAAGYEQYF.

This clone showed up just once. The chain couples TRBV3-1 (or the pseudogene TRBV3-2) to TRBJ2-1, with 10 bases that match TRBD2. Germline V gene data show CDR1 as LGHDT and CDR2 as YNNKEL (reference sequence). The CDR3 extends over 16 amino acids. Trimming removed 4 bases from V and 3 bases from J; junction bases left unmatched: 6. The CDR3: CASSLIAGGVYNEQFF. The CDR3 bases are TGTGCCAGCAGCCTAATAGCGGGGGGAGTCTACAATGAGCAGTTCTTC.

The rearrangement joins TRBV6-1 to TRBJ1-3; D gene unclear. CDR1 and CDR2 (germline): MNHNS, SASEGT. The CDR3 consists of 13 residues. V shed 3 bases and J shed 1 base, with 4 bases lying between them. CDR3 sequence reads: CASSDGSGNTIYF. The DNA of the CDR3 is TGTGCCAGCAGTGACGGGTCTGGAAACACCATATATTTT.

Only one count was recorded for this clone. The V gene is TRBV7-6, the J gene TRBJ2-1; tentatively, D is TRBD2 (6 bases). The CDR3 loop spans 15 amino acids. V was pared by 6 bases and J by 10 bases, with 22 bases between. Germline V gene sequence: CDR1 SGHVS, CDR2 FNYEAQ. The DNA of the CDR3 is TGTGCCAGCAGATTAACGGGGACTGTTGATCGCGAGCAGTTCTTC. The encoded protein is CASRLTGTVDREQFF.

The V gene is TRBV18, the J gene TRBJ1-1; D gene unclear. The CDR3 totals 13 residues. CDR1 is KGHSH and CDR2 is LQKENI in the germline V gene. Trimming stripped 3 bases from V and 6 bases from J, with 11 bases between. CDR3 region: CASSPRGDAEAFF. CDR3 DNA: TGTGCCAGCTCACCTCGGGGAGACGCTGAAGCTTTCTTT.